This is a list of T cell receptor beta chains from one sample in a study of blood T cell repertoires in COVID-19. Clones were sequenced by immunoSEQ multiplex PCR, and TCRdb holds only the in-frame ones, with some missing. The data hold roughly 140,000 clones, with approximately 80% observed a single time. Sequenced input: peripheral blood. The receptors originated from a man between 60 and 75 years old with active or convalescent COVID-19. The CDR3 runs from the conserved cysteine through the conserved F or W. The D gene is left open where the match is weak. For some rows the clone size is stated as once, few or many, or as a class when expanded; others skip it.

V gene,D gene,clone size,J gene,CDR3 DNA,CDR3 protein
TRBV19,TRBD1,NA,TRBJ1-1,TGTGCCAGTAGAGTATCGACAGGGGGGAACACTGAAGCTTTCTTT,CASRVSTGGNTEAFF
TRBV14,NA,NA,TRBJ2-5,TGTGCCAGCAGCCAAGTAGGGGCCACTCAAGAGACCCAGTACTTC,CASSQVGATQETQYF
TRBV25-1,NA,NA,TRBJ1-6,TGTGCCAGGATGACAGGCGAGACCTATAATTCACCCCTCCACTTT,CARMTGETYNSPLHF
TRBV4-1,NA,few,TRBJ1-2,TGCGCCAGCAGCGGAACTGGGGCAGTCGACTATGGCTACACCTTC,CASSGTGAVDYGYTF
TRBV2,TRBD1,NA,TRBJ1-1,TGTGCCAGCAGTGGGGACAGATTGAACACTGAAGCTTTCTTT,CASSGDRLNTEAFF
TRBV9,NA,NA,TRBJ2-5,TGTGCCAGCAGCGTAGAGAGGGGGGGCGAGACCCAGTACTTC,CASSVERGGETQYF
TRBV7-8,TRBD2,NA,TRBJ2-5,TGTGCCAGCAGTCAACGGACTAGCCCAGAGACCCAGTACTTC,CASSQRTSPETQYF
TRBV4-2,NA,NA,TRBJ2-1,TGTGCCAGCAGCCAAGAAGGAGACAATGAGCAGTTCTTC,CASSQEGDNEQFF
TRBV27,TRBD2,once,TRBJ2-3,TGTGCCAGCAGAGGACTAGCGAGAAAGGATACGCAGTATTTT,CASRGLARKDTQYF
TRBV5-1,NA,NA,TRBJ2-5,TGCGCCAGCAGCTTGGGAGTTCAAGAGACCCAGTACTTC,CASSLGVQETQYF
TRBV7-2,NA,once,TRBJ1-2,TGTGCCAGCAGCTTACCCCGGGCAGGGGTGGGTGGCTACACCTTC,CASSLPRAGVGGYTF
TRBV6-5,NA,NA,TRBJ2-5,TGTGCCAGCAGTTACCGTTACCAGCGTAGCCAAGAGACCCAGTACTTC,CASSYRYQRSQETQYF
TRBV4-1,NA,NA,TRBJ2-3,TGCGCCAGCTCCCCCGGAAGCGAAGGCACAGATACGCAGTATTTT,CASSPGSEGTDTQYF
TRBV29-1,TRBD1,NA,TRBJ2-1,TGCAGCGTTGAAAGGGACAGGAGTAACAATGAGCAGTTCTTC,CSVERDRSNNEQFF
TRBV28,TRBD1,NA,TRBJ2-5,TGTGCCAGCAAAAATTCCGGGACAGGGGGCCTCAGGGAGACCCAGTACTTC,CASKNSGTGGLRETQYF
TRBV28,TRBD1,NA,TRBJ2-2,TGTGCCAGCGCGGGACAGGTGGCCGGGGAGCTGTTTTTT,CASAGQVAGELFF
TRBV7-3,TRBD1,NA,TRBJ1-1,TGTGCCAGCAGCTCGACCAGGGGGAGCACTGAAGCTTTCTTT,CASSSTRGSTEAFF
TRBV9,TRBD1,NA,TRBJ1-4,TGTGCCAGCAGCGTAGCTTCAGGGGGAGAGGGAAAACTGTTTTTT,CASSVASGGEGKLFF
TRBV19,TRBD1,NA,TRBJ1-2,TGTGCCAGTAGTATTTCAAGGACAGGGGCCTATGGCTACACCTTC,CASSISRTGAYGYTF
TRBV6-5,TRBD2,once,TRBJ2-5,TGTGCCAGCCATCGCGGACTAGCGGAACAAGAGACCCAGTACTTC,CASHRGLAEQETQYF
TRBV6-2/TRBV6-3,TRBD2,NA,TRBJ2-2,TGTGCCAGCAGTTACTCGCGGGAGGGGCGCGGGGAGCTGTTTTTT,CASSYSREGRGELFF
TRBV29-1,TRBD1,NA,TRBJ1-1,TGCAGCGGCCGGACAGGCTCGTTCATGAACACTGAAGCTTTCTTT,CSGRTGSFMNTEAFF
TRBV5-1,NA,NA,TRBJ2-5,TGCGCCAGCAGCTTGGCCTTAGGGGGCCAAGAGACCCAGTACTTC,CASSLALGGQETQYF
TRBV27,TRBD1,NA,TRBJ1-2,TGTGCCAGCAGGGGGACAGGGGATGGCTACACCTTC,CASRGTGDGYTF
TRBV9,TRBD2,NA,TRBJ2-1,TGTGCCAGCAGCGTAGGGTGGGGGGGCTCCTACAATGAGCAGTTCTTC,CASSVGWGGSYNEQFF
TRBV28,NA,NA,TRBJ2-5,TGTGCCAGCAGCTTAGGGGCGCAAAACAGGGAGACCCAGTACTTC,CASSLGAQNRETQYF
TRBV6-5,TRBD1,NA,TRBJ2-1,TGTGCCAGCAGCCGGGGACAGGGAAGCTACAATGAGCAGTTCTTC,CASSRGQGSYNEQFF
TRBV19,TRBD2,NA,TRBJ2-1,TGTGCCAGTAGTATAGACGGCGGGAGACTCTACAATGAGCAGTTCTTC,CASSIDGGRLYNEQFF
TRBV29-1,TRBD2,NA,TRBJ2-2,TGCAGCGTTGGGACCGGACTAGCGGACAACACCGGGGAGCTGTTTTTT,CSVGTGLADNTGELFF
TRBV7-2,TRBD1,NA,TRBJ2-1,TGTGCCAGACAGGGGGACCATTACAATGAGCAGTTCTTC,CARQGDHYNEQFF
TRBV24-1,TRBD2,once,TRBJ2-1,TGTGCCACCAGTGGCAGAACTAGCGGGAGGGATGAGCAGTTCTTC,CATSGRTSGRDEQFF
TRBV28,TRBD2,once,TRBJ2-1,TGTGCCAGCAGCCCGGGAGGGACCTCGAGCCATGAGCAGTTCTTC,CASSPGGTSSHEQFF
TRBV19,TRBD1,NA,TRBJ1-5,TGTGCCAGTAGTTCCGGGACAGTGGGGAATCAGCCCCAGCATTTT,CASSSGTVGNQPQHF
TRBV7-2,NA,NA,TRBJ2-1,TGTGCCAGCAGCCCGTCTAGCGTCAGGAATGAGCAGTTCTTC,CASSPSSVRNEQFF
TRBV2,TRBD1,few,TRBJ2-7,TGTGCCAGCAGTGCTTATGGACAGGGGGCCGAGCAGTACTTC,CASSAYGQGAEQYF
TRBV11-3,NA,NA,TRBJ2-3,TGTGCCAGCAGCTTAGAGGGTCAGGGGATGCAGTATTTT,CASSLEGQGMQYF
TRBV5-6,NA,NA,TRBJ2-5,TGTGCCAGCAGCCCCCCCAGGGGGGCGGAGACCCAGTACTTC,CASSPPRGAETQYF
TRBV7-8,TRBD2,NA,TRBJ2-2,TGTGCCAGCAGCTTAGGACTAGCTTCGAACACCGGGGAGCTGTTTTTT,CASSLGLASNTGELFF
TRBV3-1/TRBV3-2,TRBD2,NA,TRBJ2-3,TGTGCCAGCAGCCAAGATGGGGCTAGCGGGAGGGTCGAAGATACGCAGTATTTT,CASSQDGASGRVEDTQYF
TRBV5-1,TRBD1,NA,TRBJ2-5,TGCGCCAGCAGCTTAGCAGGGGGAGAGACCCAGTACTTC,CASSLAGGETQYF
TRBV5-1,NA,NA,TRBJ1-1,TGCGCCAGCAGCCCGACGGGGAACACTGAAGCTTTCTTT,CASSPTGNTEAFF
TRBV10-3,TRBD1,NA,TRBJ2-1,TGTGCCATCAGCCGGAGTGAGGACAGGGGCAATGAGCAGTTCTTC,CAISRSEDRGNEQFF
TRBV29-1,NA,NA,TRBJ1-1,TGCAGCGTAGAGGACAGACCTGAAGCTTTCTTT,CSVEDRPEAFF
TRBV28,TRBD1,NA,TRBJ2-3,TGTGCCAGCAGTTCAACAGGGGTTCGAGATACGCAGTATTTT,CASSSTGVRDTQYF
TRBV5-1,NA,NA,TRBJ2-1,TGCGCCAGCAGCTATACTAGCCCAAAGGACAATGAGCAGTTCTTC,CASSYTSPKDNEQFF